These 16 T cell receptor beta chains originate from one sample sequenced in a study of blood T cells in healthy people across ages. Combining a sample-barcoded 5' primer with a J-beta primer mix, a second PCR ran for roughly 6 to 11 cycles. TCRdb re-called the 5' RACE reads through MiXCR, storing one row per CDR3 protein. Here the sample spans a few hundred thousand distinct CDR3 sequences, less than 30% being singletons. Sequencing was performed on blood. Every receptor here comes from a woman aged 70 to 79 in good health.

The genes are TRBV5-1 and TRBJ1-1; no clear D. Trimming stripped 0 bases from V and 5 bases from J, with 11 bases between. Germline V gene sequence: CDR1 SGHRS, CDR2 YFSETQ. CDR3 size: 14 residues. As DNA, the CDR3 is TGCGCCAGCAGCTTGGACCGCGGGAGGACTGAAGCTTTCTTT. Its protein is CASSLDRGRTEAFF.

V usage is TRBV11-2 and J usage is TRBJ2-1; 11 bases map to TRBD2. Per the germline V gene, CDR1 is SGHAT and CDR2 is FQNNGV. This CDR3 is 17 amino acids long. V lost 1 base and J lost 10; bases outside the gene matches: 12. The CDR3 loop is CASSLGEALAGGQEQFF. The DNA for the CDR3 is TGTGCCAGCAGCTTAGGGGAGGCCCTAGCGGGGGGACAAGAGCAGTTCTTC.

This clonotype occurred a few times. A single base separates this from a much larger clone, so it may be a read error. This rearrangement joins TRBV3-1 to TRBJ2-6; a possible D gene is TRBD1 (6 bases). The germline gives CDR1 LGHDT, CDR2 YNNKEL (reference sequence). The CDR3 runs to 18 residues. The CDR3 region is CASSRAGTRSSGANVLAF. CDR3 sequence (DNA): TGTGCCAGCAGCCGTGCCGGGACACGGAGCTCTGGGGCCAACGTCCTGGCTTTC.

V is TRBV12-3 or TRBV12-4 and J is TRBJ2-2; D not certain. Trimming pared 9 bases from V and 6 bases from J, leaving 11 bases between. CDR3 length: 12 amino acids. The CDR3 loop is CASQNFPGELFF. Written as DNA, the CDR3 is TGTGCCAGTCAAAATTTCCCCGGGGAGCTGTTTTTT.

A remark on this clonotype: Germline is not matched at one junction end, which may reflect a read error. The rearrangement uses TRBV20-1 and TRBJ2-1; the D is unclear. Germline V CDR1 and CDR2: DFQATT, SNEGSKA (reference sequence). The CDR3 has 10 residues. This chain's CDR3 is CCARHLEQFF. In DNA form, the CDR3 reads TGCTGTGCCCGACACCTTGAGCAGTTCTTC.

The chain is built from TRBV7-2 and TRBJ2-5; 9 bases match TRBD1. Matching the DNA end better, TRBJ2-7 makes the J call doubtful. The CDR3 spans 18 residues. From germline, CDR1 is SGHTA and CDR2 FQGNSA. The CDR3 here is CASSLRQGGQSTSYEQYF. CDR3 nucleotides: TGTGCCAGCAGCCTGAGACAGGGGGGCCAGAGTACCTCCTACGAGCAGTACTTC.

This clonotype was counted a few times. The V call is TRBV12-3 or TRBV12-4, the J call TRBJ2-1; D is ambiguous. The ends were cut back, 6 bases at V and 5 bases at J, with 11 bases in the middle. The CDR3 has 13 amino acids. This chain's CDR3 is CASSPNTHNEQFF. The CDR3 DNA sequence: TGTGCCAGCAGCCCGAATACACACAATGAGCAGTTCTTC.

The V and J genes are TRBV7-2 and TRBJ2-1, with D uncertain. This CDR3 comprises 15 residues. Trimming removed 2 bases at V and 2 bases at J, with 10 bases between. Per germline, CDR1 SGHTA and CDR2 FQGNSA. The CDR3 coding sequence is TGTGCCAGCAGCTTAAGTCGCGCCACCTACAATGAGCAGTTCTTC. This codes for CASSLSRATYNEQFF.

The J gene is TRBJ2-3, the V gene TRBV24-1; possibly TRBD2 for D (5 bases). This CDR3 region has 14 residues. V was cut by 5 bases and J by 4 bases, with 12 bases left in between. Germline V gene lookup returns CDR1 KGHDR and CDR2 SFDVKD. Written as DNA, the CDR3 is TGTGCCACCAGTGCGCCGCAGAGGGCAGATACGCAGTATTTT. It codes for CATSAPQRADTQYF.

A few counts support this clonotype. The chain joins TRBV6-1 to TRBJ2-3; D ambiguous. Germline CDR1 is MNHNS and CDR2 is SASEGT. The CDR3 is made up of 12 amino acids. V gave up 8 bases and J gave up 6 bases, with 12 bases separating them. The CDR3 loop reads CASEDGMDTQYF. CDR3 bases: TGTGCCAGCGAGGACGGCATGGATACGCAGTATTTT.

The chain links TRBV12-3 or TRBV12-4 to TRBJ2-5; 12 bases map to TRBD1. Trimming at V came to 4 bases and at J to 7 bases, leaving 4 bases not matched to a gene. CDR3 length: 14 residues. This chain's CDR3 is CASSSGTGGRTQYF. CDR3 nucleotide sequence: TGTGCCAGCAGTTCCGGGACAGGGGGCAGGACCCAGTACTTC.

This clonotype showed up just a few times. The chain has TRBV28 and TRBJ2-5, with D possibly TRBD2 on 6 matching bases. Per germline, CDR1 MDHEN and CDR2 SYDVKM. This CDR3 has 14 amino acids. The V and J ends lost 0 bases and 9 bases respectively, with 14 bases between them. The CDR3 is CASSLWQLGEAQYF. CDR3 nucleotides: TGTGCCAGCAGTTTATGGCAGCTTGGGGAGGCCCAGTACTTC. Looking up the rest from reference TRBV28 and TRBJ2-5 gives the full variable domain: DVKVTQSSRYLVKRTGEKVFLECVQDMDHENMFWYRQDPGLGLRLIYFSYDVKMKEKGDIPEGYSVSREKKERFSLILESASTNQTSMYLCASSLWQLGEAQYFGPGTRLLVL.

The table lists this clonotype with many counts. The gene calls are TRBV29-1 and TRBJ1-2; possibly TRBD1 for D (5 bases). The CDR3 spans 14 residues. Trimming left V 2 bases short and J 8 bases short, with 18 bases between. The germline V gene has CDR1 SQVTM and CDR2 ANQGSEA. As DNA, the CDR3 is TGCAGCGTTGAACCTAACCGGGGGGGGGTCGGCTACACCTTC. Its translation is CSVEPNRGGVGYTF.

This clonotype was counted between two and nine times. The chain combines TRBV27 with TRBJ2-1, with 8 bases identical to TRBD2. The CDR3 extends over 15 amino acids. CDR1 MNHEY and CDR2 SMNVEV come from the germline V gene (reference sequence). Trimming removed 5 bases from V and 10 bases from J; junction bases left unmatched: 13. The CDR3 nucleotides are TGTGCCAGCAGTCCGAGACTAGCGCCGTTGGGGGAGCAGTTCTTC. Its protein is CASSPRLAPLGEQFF.

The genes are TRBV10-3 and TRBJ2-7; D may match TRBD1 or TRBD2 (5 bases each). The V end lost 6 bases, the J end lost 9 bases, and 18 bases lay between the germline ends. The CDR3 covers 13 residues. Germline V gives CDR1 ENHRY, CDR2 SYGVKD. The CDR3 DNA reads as TGTGCCATCAGGGCCGGGACCAACGTGAGGCAGTACTTC. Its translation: CAIRAGTNVRQYF.

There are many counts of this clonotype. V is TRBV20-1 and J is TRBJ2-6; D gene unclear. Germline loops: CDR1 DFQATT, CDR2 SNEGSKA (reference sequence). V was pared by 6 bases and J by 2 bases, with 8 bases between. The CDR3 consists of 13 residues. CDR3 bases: TGCAGTGCGTATACCCCTGGGGCCAACGTCCTGACTTTC. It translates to CSAYTPGANVLTF.